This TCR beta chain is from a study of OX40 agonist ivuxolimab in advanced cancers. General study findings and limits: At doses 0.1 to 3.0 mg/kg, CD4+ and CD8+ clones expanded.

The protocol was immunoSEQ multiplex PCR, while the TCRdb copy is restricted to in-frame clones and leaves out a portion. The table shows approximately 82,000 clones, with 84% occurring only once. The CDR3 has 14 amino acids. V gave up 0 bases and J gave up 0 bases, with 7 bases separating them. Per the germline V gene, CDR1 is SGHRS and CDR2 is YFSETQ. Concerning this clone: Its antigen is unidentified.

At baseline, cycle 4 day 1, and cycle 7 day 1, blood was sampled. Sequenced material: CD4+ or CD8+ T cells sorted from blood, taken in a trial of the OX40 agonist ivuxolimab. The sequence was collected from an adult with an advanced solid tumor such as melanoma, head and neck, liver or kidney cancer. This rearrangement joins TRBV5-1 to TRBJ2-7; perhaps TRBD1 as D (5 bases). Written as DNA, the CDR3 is TGCGCCAGCAGCTTGGAGACAGCCTCCTACGAGCAGTACTTC. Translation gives CASSLETASYEQYF.